This TCR beta chain was identified during a study of shared clonotypes between healthy human individuals. Overall study: Per donor, CD8 memory used one plate, CD8 naive used two, CD4 memory used three and CD4 naive used three.

Terminally differentiated effector memory CD45RA+ cells were left out of the naive CD8 fraction, which was CD45RO-negative and positively selected for CCR7. Everyone who donated was a Caucasian adult who lived in Nashville, Tennessee. The repertoire was sequenced with immunoSEQ multiplex PCR; TCRdb's copy has only in-frame clones and lacks some. The sample carries some 740,000 clones, nearly 95% recorded once. Germline V CDR1 and CDR2: MNHEY, SMNVEV (reference sequence). This CDR3 is 14 amino acids long. The chain combines TRBV27 with TRBJ2-7; 8 bases match TRBD2. The clonotype was recovered from a man aged 25-45 years in good health. Sequenced input: naive CD8+ T cells sorted from blood. CDR3 in amino acids: CASGGTSYAYEQYF. As DNA, the CDR3 is TGTGCGAGCGGGGGTACTAGTTATGCCTACGAGCAGTACTTC.